This paragraph covers one T cell receptor beta chain sequence. What it binds is not known. This entry belongs to a study of T cell repertoires in cytomegalovirus infection. Study background: An indication of both CMV infection and matching HLA type came from public TCR beta signatures.

Study-wide results and caveats: The study found HLA-C-restricted CMV-specific TCR beta clonotypes dominating the ex vivo response. Of the TCR beta families, the public ones yielded a cumulative frequency that identified carriers of CMV plus the relevant HLA.

The CDR3 is made up of 15 amino acids. The V and J ends lost 4 bases and 0 bases respectively, with 13 bases between them. Germline CDR1 reads SGHRS; CDR2 reads YFSETQ. TCRdb recomputed calls from the reads with MiXCR, one row per CDR3 protein. The sample lists under 600,000 distinct CDR3 sequences; approximately 15% were seen once. What was sequenced was CD8+ T cells from PBMCs. The gene calls are TRBV5-1 and TRBJ1-2; the D is unclear. This TCR came from a human donor in good health (CMV status not recorded). Some clones in this sample may be carry-over from other donors' samples. The CDR3 DNA follows: TGCGCCAGCAGCAATCCGGACGGGGCTAACTATGGCTACACCTTC. Translated: CASSNPDGANYGYTF.